Following are 29 T cell receptor beta chains from one sample sequenced in a study of vaccination and CD4 T cells after COVID-19. These TCRs' antigens remain unknown. Oncomine TCR Beta short-read sequencing was applied to DNA from cultured CD4+ T cells. TCRdb redid the calling of the PCR reads with MiXCR, one entry per CDR3 protein. The table has tens of thousands of distinct CDR3 sequences, approximately 67% seen once. The sample's treatment: approximately 9-day PBMC culture with coronavirus spike peptide pools or control peptides (ViraFEST assay). The specimen comprised CD4+ T cells from blood, cultured in vitro, sampled after SARS-CoV-2 vaccination. The receptors here all came from a human donor who received a COVID-19 vaccine.

The rearrangement links TRBV6-1 to TRBJ2-3, with 9 positions matching TRBD2. V gave up 2 bases and J gave up 4 bases; unmatched junction bases: 4. Germline V gene sequence: CDR1 MNHNS, CDR2 SASEGT. The CDR3 consists of 15 residues. The CDR3: CASSELAGRSDTQYF. Written as DNA, the CDR3 is TGTGCCAGCAGTGAACTAGCGGGGAGGTCAGATACGCAGTATTTT.

V usage is TRBV10-3 and J usage is TRBJ2-3, with TRBD2 matching over 9 bases. The CDR3 has 15 amino acids. V shed 6 bases and J 1 base; nucleotides not matched to a gene: 5. Per the germline V gene, CDR1 is ENHRY and CDR2 is SYGVKD. CDR3 coding DNA: TGTGCCATCAGAACTAGCGGGTCTGGCACAGATACGCAGTATTTT. Translated, it gives CAIRTSGSGTDTQYF.

The CDR3 coding sequence is TGTGCCAGCAGTTACCCCCTTCGGGGGGGACGCAATCAGCCCCAGCATTTT. Residues: CASSYPLRGGRNQPQHF. The V call is TRBV6-2 or TRBV6-3, the J call TRBJ1-5, with D maybe TRBD1 (5 bases). CDR3 size: 17 residues. Trimming removed 2 bases at V and 2 bases at J, with 16 bases between. In germline, CDR1 is MNHEY, CDR2 SVGEGT.

The chain couples TRBV11-3 to TRBJ2-3; D is undetermined. Germline-derived CDR1 and CDR2 are SGHNT and YENEEA. Trimming stripped 5 bases from V and 3 bases from J, with 12 bases between. The CDR3 is made up of 14 amino acids. The CDR3 loop is CASSPFEETDTQYF. CDR3 nucleotide sequence: TGTGCCAGCAGCCCGTTCGAGGAAACAGATACGCAGTATTTT.

The chain couples TRBV20-1 to TRBJ2-5; D gene unclear. The germline CDR1 and CDR2 sequences are DFQATT and SNEGSKA (reference sequence). V dropped 2 bases and J dropped 4 bases, with 14 bases sitting between them. The length of the CDR3 is 14 residues. The CDR3: CSARKVAVRETQYF. Written as DNA, the CDR3 is TGCAGTGCTAGAAAGGTCGCGGTGAGAGAGACCCAGTACTTC.

This chain joins TRBV7-6 and TRBJ2-5, with 7 bases fitting TRBD1. V lost 5 bases, J lost 4 bases, and 4 bases stayed unmatched. This CDR3 spans 13 amino acids. Germline loops: CDR1 SGHVS, CDR2 FNYEAQ. The DNA of the CDR3 is TGTGCCAGCAGCCTTAACAGGGGAGAGACCCAGTACTTC. It encodes CASSLNRGETQYF.

This clonotype has a single count. J is TRBJ1-3 and V is TRBV20-1, with D maybe TRBD1 (5 bases). Germline CDR1 is DFQATT and CDR2 is SNEGSKA (reference sequence). This CDR3 has 17 residues. Trimming shortened V by 0 bases and J by 0 bases, and 15 bases separated the two germline ends. The CDR3 DNA reads as TGCAGTGCTAGAGATTTGGGGCTCGGAATCTCTGGAAACACCATATATTTT. Residues: CSARDLGLGISGNTIYF.

The V gene is TRBV3-1, the J gene TRBJ2-7, with 7 bases identical to TRBD2. Germline V gives CDR1 LGHDT, CDR2 YNNKEL (reference sequence). Germline trimming cut 1 base from V and 0 bases from J; bases unmatched to any gene: 3. The CDR3 is 15 amino acids. Written as DNA, the CDR3 is TGTGCCAGCAGCCAAGCTCTAGCGGCCTCCTACGAGCAGTACTTC. Translation gives CASSQALAASYEQYF.

The chain links TRBV30 to TRBJ1-6; D might be TRBD1 (5 bases). The CDR3 covers 13 residues. V lost 4 bases and J lost 8, with 12 bases in between. CDR1 and CDR2 from the germline V gene are GTSNPN and SVGIG (reference sequence). CDR3 nucleotide sequence: TGTGCCTGGAATAGCAGGGAGGATTCACCCCTCCACTTT. Translating it yields CAWNSREDSPLHF.

The J gene is TRBJ1-5, the V gene TRBV12-5; D not resolved. Trimming cost V 3 bases and J 6 bases, with 12 bases left between them. CDR3 length equals 14 residues. The germline V gene encodes CDR1 LGHNT and CDR2 FRNRAP. The DNA of the CDR3 is TGTGCTAGTGGTTTAAGTGTAGTGGGTCAGCCCCAGCATTTT. Encoded protein: CASGLSVVGQPQHF.

This chain joins TRBV11-2 and TRBJ2-3; weak D call: TRBD1 (5 bases). Germline V lookup: CDR1 SGHAT, CDR2 FQNNGV. The V gene lost 5 bases and the J gene lost 2 bases, with 11 bases spanning the gap. The CDR3 has 14 residues. The CDR3 here is CASSMDKTTDTQYF. CDR3 DNA: TGTGCCAGCAGCATGGACAAGACCACAGATACGCAGTATTTT.

V gene TRBV19 combines with J gene TRBJ2-3; D uncertain. Germline CDR1 and CDR2: LNHDA and SQIVND (reference sequence). The CDR3 runs 14 residues. V was cut by 2 bases and J by 5 bases, with 11 bases left in between. CDR3 region: CASSITSIKDTQYF. CDR3 DNA sequence: TGTGCCAGTAGTATAACGAGTATTAAAGATACGCAGTATTTT.

This chain links TRBV2 with TRBJ2-7; D possibly corresponds to TRBD2 (6 bases). V was shortened by 7 bases and J by 4 bases, with 14 bases between the two germline ends. This CDR3 spans 13 amino acids. Germline CDR1 and CDR2: SNHLY and FYNNEI. CDR3 coding DNA: TGTGCCAGCAACCGGGACGGACTATACGAGCAGTACTTC. Its protein is CASNRDGLYEQYF.

This clonotype was counted between two and nine times. CDR3 protein: CASSIREGMLYF. The CDR3 bases are TGTGCCAGTAGTATCAGGGAGGGGATGCTGTACTTC. The V and J genes are TRBV19 and TRBJ2-7, with TRBD2 identical over 7 bases. The germline CDR1 and CDR2 sequences are LNHDA and SQIVND (reference sequence). V lost 3 bases to trimming and J lost 12 bases; unmatched junction nucleotides: 8. The CDR3 is 12 residues long. Based on the CDR3 plus reference TRBV19 and TRBJ2-7, the full variable domain is DGGITQSPKYLFRKEGQNVTLSCEQNLNHDAMYWYRQDPGQGLRLIYYSQIVNDFQKGDIAEGYSVSREKKESFPLTVTSAQKNPTAFYLCASSIREGMLYFGPGTRLTVT.

This chain links TRBV20-1 with TRBJ2-5, with 11 bases aligning to TRBD2. Germline CDR1 DFQATT, CDR2 SNEGSKA (reference sequence). CDR3 size: 13 residues. J gave up 7 bases and V 5 bases, and 6 bases lay outside the gene matches. The chain's CDR3 is CSAPGTSGSTQYF. CDR3 bases: TGCAGTGCTCCCGGGACTAGCGGTTCGACCCAGTACTTC.

The chain links TRBV5-1 to TRBJ1-6; D unclear. The ends were cut back, 0 bases at V and 9 bases at J, with 4 bases in the middle. This CDR3 is 12 amino acids long. Germline V gene data show CDR1 as SGHRS and CDR2 as YFSETQ. The CDR3 DNA follows: TGCGCCAGCAGCTTGGAAGGTTCACCCCTCCACTTT. As protein: CASSLEGSPLHF.

The genes are TRBV10-3 and TRBJ2-2, with 10 bases fitting TRBD1. Per germline, CDR1 ENHRY and CDR2 SYGVKD. The CDR3 covers 15 residues. The ends lost 7 bases at V and 4 bases at J; junction bases unmatched: 6. Here the CDR3 DNA reads TGTGCCATCACAGGGGGACAGGGGTCCACCGGGGAGCTGTTTTTT. Its protein product is CAITGGQGSTGELFF.

This clonotype was picked up one time. V and J are TRBV6-1 and TRBJ1-4; 8 bases are a match to TRBD1. Germline assignment: CDR1 MNHNS and CDR2 SASEGT. The CDR3 runs to 13 residues. The V gene end was trimmed by 6 bases and the J gene end by 8 bases; junction bases not matched to a gene: 5. CDR3 sequence: CASRTGETEKLFF. CDR3 nucleotide sequence: TGTGCCAGCAGGACAGGGGAAACCGAAAAACTGTTTTTT.

The V and J genes are TRBV20-1 and TRBJ1-5; TRBD1 aligns across 10 bases. V lost 3 bases and J lost 3; bases outside the gene matches: 14. Germline CDR1 is DFQATT and CDR2 is SNEGSKA (reference sequence). This CDR3 is built from 18 residues. CDR3 bases: TGCAGTGCTAGTTTAATCCGGGACAGGGGAGCCCTCAATCAGCCCCAGCATTTT. It yields the protein CSASLIRDRGALNQPQHF.

In this sample, this clonotype turned up a few times. The rearrangement joins TRBV7-2 to TRBJ1-2, with D hard to call. The CDR3 has 17 amino acids. Trimming took 1 base from V and 2 from J, leaving 17 bases between them. In germline, CDR1 is SGHTA, CDR2 FQGNSA. This CDR3 reads CASSLERNRGLNYGYTF. The CDR3 DNA is TGTGCCAGCAGCTTAGAGCGCAACAGAGGCCTAAACTATGGCTACACCTTC. Supplemented by reference TRBV7-2 and TRBJ1-2, the full variable domain reads GAGVSQSPSNKVTEKGKDVELRCDPISGHTALYWYRQSLGQGLEFLIYFQGNSAPDKSGLPSDRFSAERTGGSVSTLTIQRTQQEDSAVYLCASSLERNRGLNYGYTFGSGTRLTVV.

The rearrangement joins TRBV15 to TRBJ2-3; D assignment may be TRBD1 or TRBD2 (7 bases each). Trimming took 2 bases from V and 5 from J, leaving 17 bases between them. Per germline, CDR1 LNHNV and CDR2 YYDKDF (reference sequence). This CDR3 is 16 amino acids long. CDR3 coding DNA: TGTGCCACCAGCAGACCAGGGGGGGGCGGTGGAGATACGCAGTATTTT. Protein product: CATSRPGGGGGDTQYF.

The V and J genes are TRBV30 and TRBJ2-5; D gene ambiguous. CDR1 and CDR2 (germline): GTSNPN, SVGIG (reference sequence). CDR3 length: 13 residues. V was pared by 3 bases and J by 1 base, with 9 bases between. CDR3 nucleotide sequence: TGTGCCTGGAGAAACTATGTCCAAGAGACCCAGTACTTC. Encoded protein: CAWRNYVQETQYF.

This chain uses TRBV10-3 with TRBJ2-5; D assignment may be TRBD1 or TRBD2 (5 bases each). Trimming cost V 6 bases and J 5 bases, with 19 bases left between them. The CDR3 sequence is 15 residues long. CDR1 and CDR2 from the germline V gene are ENHRY and SYGVKD. CDR3 region: CAISERGPSEETQYF. Written as DNA, the CDR3 is TGTGCCATCAGCGAAAGGGGACCGTCGGAGGAGACCCAGTACTTC.

The J gene is TRBJ1-6, the V gene TRBV7-3; unclear D gene. V was cut by 4 bases and J by 11 bases, with 15 bases left in between. The germline V gene encodes CDR1 SGHTA and CDR2 FQGTGA. The CDR3 totals 14 residues. The CDR3 nucleotides are TGTGCCAGCAGCTCCGGCTCCGGTGGGGCACCCCTCCACTTT. It yields the protein CASSSGSGGAPLHF.

The chain is built from TRBV7-2 and TRBJ2-7; the D gene could be TRBD1 or TRBD2 (6 bases each). V was trimmed by 2 bases and J by 4 bases, leaving 15 bases between them. Germline assignment: CDR1 SGHTA and CDR2 FQGNSA. This CDR3 has 15 amino acids. CDR3 bases: TGTGCCAGCAGCTTATGGAGCAGGGGAGGTTACGAGCAGTACTTC. Amino acid sequence: CASSLWSRGGYEQYF.

This clonotype was detected a few times. The chain uses TRBV20-1 and TRBJ1-2; D is possibly TRBD1 (6 bases). Germline V gene lookup returns CDR1 DFQATT and CDR2 SNEGSKA (reference sequence). V dropped 3 bases and J dropped 2 bases, with 10 bases sitting between them. The CDR3 is 13 residues long. DNA for the CDR3: TGCAGTGCTAGGTTAACAGGGAACTATGGCTACACCTTC. Protein: CSARLTGNYGYTF.

The rearrangement links TRBV6-5 to TRBJ2-2; D remains unclear. This CDR3 spans 14 amino acids. Germline V gives CDR1 MNHEY, CDR2 SVGAGI. The V end lost 2 bases, the J end lost 0 bases, and 4 bases lay between the germline ends. CDR3 coding DNA: TGTGCCAGCAGTTACGGAGCGAACACCGGGGAGCTGTTTTTT. It codes for CASSYGANTGELFF.

The chain is built from TRBV27 and TRBJ1-6; D gene ambiguous. Trimming cost V 2 bases and J 6 bases, with 11 bases left between them. This CDR3 has 15 amino acids. Germline-derived CDR1 and CDR2 are MNHEY and SMNVEV (reference sequence). CDR3 nucleotides: TGTGCCAGCAGTTTAGTAGGGCCTTCTAATTCACCCCTCCACTTT. The encoded protein is CASSLVGPSNSPLHF.

The V and J genes are TRBV11-3 and TRBJ2-3, with D perhaps being TRBD1 or TRBD2 (5 bases each). CDR1 is SGHNT and CDR2 is YENEEA in the germline V gene. Trimming left V 5 bases short and J 2 bases short, with 14 bases between. The CDR3 is 15 residues long. The CDR3 region has the DNA TGTGCCAGCAGCGCCCGAATGGGGGACACAGATACGCAGTATTTT. Translated: CASSARMGDTDTQYF.